What follows are 23 T cell receptor beta chains derived from one specimen sequenced in a study of blood T cell repertoires in COVID-19. Some clones are missing from TCRdb's copy, which holds only in-frame ones; the method was immunoSEQ multiplex PCR. Among more than 90,000 clones, roughly nine tenths were seen once, and the ten largest hold roughly 7.9%. Sequenced input: peripheral blood. Receptors originate from a man between 65 and 85 years old who had recovered from COVID-19.

This clone showed up just a few times. The gene calls are TRBV6-5 and TRBJ2-3, with 9 bases identical to TRBD2. J was trimmed by 6 bases and V by 6 bases; bases with no gene match: 7. This CDR3 contains 14 residues. The germline V gene has CDR1 MNHEY and CDR2 SVGAGI. CDR3 protein: CASRSSGARDTQYF. As DNA, the CDR3 is TGTGCCAGCAGGTCTAGCGGGGCGAGGGATACGCAGTATTTT.

The rearrangement links TRBV7-3 to TRBJ1-1; 8 positions agree with TRBD1. The CDR3 spans 13 residues. Per germline, CDR1 SGHTA and CDR2 FQGTGA. The J segment lost 9 bases and the V segment lost 0 bases, leaving 3 bases of the junction unmatched. For the CDR3, the DNA is TGTGCCAGCAGCTTAACTAGGACAGGGAAAGCTTTCTTT. This codes for CASSLTRTGKAFF.

The V gene is TRBV7-8, the J gene TRBJ2-7; possibly TRBD1 for D (6 bases). Germline lookup yields CDR1 SGHVS and CDR2 FQNEAQ. Trimming took 5 bases from V and 4 from J, leaving 27 bases between them. CDR3 length equals 18 residues. The CDR3 sequence is CASSVIPQGPRKGYEQYF. CDR3 bases: TGTGCCAGCAGCGTCATACCACAGGGACCCCGAAAGGGGTACGAGCAGTACTTC.

This chain connects TRBV5-1 to TRBJ2-5; 7 bases align to TRBD1. Germline loops: CDR1 SGHRS, CDR2 YFSETQ. Trimming took 5 bases from V and 1 from J; bases not matched to a gene: 5. There are 14 residues in the CDR3. CDR3 nucleotides: TGCGCCAGCAGAACCGACAGGGCCCAAGAGACCCAGTACTTC. Its protein is CASRTDRAQETQYF.

The chain recombines TRBV6-5 with TRBJ1-2; TRBD1 agrees at 8 bases. The CDR3 is made up of 14 amino acids. Losses at the gene ends were 5 bases for V and 4 bases for J; bases not matched to a gene: 6. The germline V gene has CDR1 MNHEY and CDR2 SVGAGI. The CDR3 DNA is TGTGCCAGCAGTACAGGGGGTATACCCTATGGCTACACCTTC. Amino acid sequence: CASSTGGIPYGYTF.

This clone was recorded at least ten times. The genes are TRBV15 and TRBJ2-1; D may be TRBD2 (7 bases). CDR1 is LNHNV, CDR2 YYDKDF, per germline (reference sequence). Trimming removed 8 bases from V and 7 bases from J, with 18 bases in between. The CDR3 extends over 14 amino acids. As DNA, the CDR3 is TGTGCCACCGCTTACAGGGAGGGCATGAATGAGCAGTTCTTC. Residues: CATAYREGMNEQFF.

This clone appeared a few times. The chain couples TRBV28 to TRBJ2-7; 9 nucleotides align to TRBD1. The germline CDR1 and CDR2 sequences are MDHEN and SYDVKM. V shed 7 bases and J 5 bases; nucleotides not matched to a gene: 6. This CDR3 has 13 amino acids. The CDR3 DNA reads as TGTGCCAGCAAGGGACAGGGTTTCCACGAGCAGTACTTC. Its translation: CASKGQGFHEQYF. Looking up the rest from reference TRBV28 and TRBJ2-7 gives the full variable domain: DVKVTQSSRYLVKRTGEKVFLECVQDMDHENMFWYRQDPGLGLRLIYFSYDVKMKEKGDIPEGYSVSREKKERFSLILESASTNQTSMYLCASKGQGFHEQYFGPGTRLTVT.

The rearrangement uses TRBV3-1 (or the pseudogene TRBV3-2) and TRBJ2-2; TRBD1 matches 10 bases. J was trimmed by 7 bases and V by 4 bases; bases with no gene match: 6. In germline, CDR1 is LGHDT, CDR2 YNNKEL (reference sequence). The CDR3 runs to 15 residues. CDR3 in amino acids: CASSRWDRGNGELFF. For the CDR3, the DNA is TGTGCCAGCAGCCGCTGGGACAGGGGAAACGGGGAGCTGTTTTTT.

This clone showed up just a few times. The rearrangement links TRBV3-1 (or the pseudogene TRBV3-2) to TRBJ2-2; 10 nucleotides agree with TRBD1. Trimming took 6 bases from V and 3 from J; bases not matched to a gene: 7. The CDR3 length is 16 residues. The germline gives CDR1 LGHDT, CDR2 YNNKEL (reference sequence). CDR3 amino acids: CASRYGTGADTGELFF. CDR3 nucleotides: TGTGCCAGCAGGTACGGGACAGGGGCCGACACCGGGGAGCTGTTTTTT.

This clone was seen once. CDR3 loop: CASSQGRSAAGQFF. The CDR3 DNA is TGTGCCAGCAGCCAAGGGCGTAGTGCGGCGGGGCAGTTCTTC. This chain connects TRBV3-1 (or the pseudogene TRBV3-2) to TRBJ2-1; D is possibly TRBD2 (5 bases). Germline V gene sequence: CDR1 LGHDT, CDR2 YNNKEL (reference sequence). The length of the CDR3 is 14 residues. Trimming removed 1 base at V and 12 bases at J, with 16 bases between.

The rearrangement links TRBV2 to TRBJ2-3; D gene uncertain. This CDR3 has 13 residues. CDR1 and CDR2 (germline): SNHLY, FYNNEI. V was clipped by 7 bases and J by 4 bases, with 12 bases between them. The CDR3 sequence: CASMLAVPDTQYF. CDR3 nucleotide sequence: TGTGCCAGCATGTTGGCGGTACCAGATACGCAGTATTTT.

V gene TRBV19 combines with J gene TRBJ2-7, with 8 bases identical to TRBD2. The CDR3 contains 14 residues. With V trimmed by 4 bases and J by 4 bases, 6 bases remained unmatched. Germline V CDR1 and CDR2: LNHDA, SQIVND (reference sequence). The CDR3 nucleotides are TGTGCCAGTAGTAGGAGCGGGAGTGGTTACGAGCAGTACTTC. As protein: CASSRSGSGYEQYF.

The chain couples TRBV28 to TRBJ1-6; D might be TRBD1 (6 bases). Germline V gene data show CDR1 as MDHEN and CDR2 as SYDVKM. The CDR3 sequence is 15 residues long. V lost 7 bases and J 7 bases, leaving 17 bases between the germline ends. The DNA for the CDR3 is TGTGCCAGCACCGCAGGGGTAAGGGGGAATTCACCCCTCCACTTT. Its protein is CASTAGVRGNSPLHF.

This clone was observed a handful of times. V is TRBV2 and J is TRBJ1-2; the D is unclear. V lost 6 bases, J lost 4 bases, and 15 bases lay in between. Germline V gene sequence: CDR1 SNHLY, CDR2 FYNNEI. This CDR3 region has 14 residues. The CDR3 protein is CASSPRASGYGYTF. CDR3 nucleotide sequence: TGTGCCAGCAGCCCCAGAGCGTCGGGCTATGGCTACACCTTC.

This rearrangement joins TRBV10-1 to TRBJ2-1, with TRBD2 as a possible D gene (6 bases). CDR3 length: 19 residues. Germline V lookup: CDR1 WNHNN, CDR2 SYGVQD (reference sequence). The V end lost 6 bases, the J end lost 1 base, and 25 bases lay between the germline ends. CDR3 loop: CASSDEGLRSAGSYNEQFF. For the CDR3, the DNA is TGCGCCAGCAGCGATGAGGGACTTAGGTCGGCGGGATCCTACAATGAGCAGTTCTTC.

The V and J genes are TRBV20-1 and TRBJ2-3, with D uncertain. The V and J ends lost 3 bases and 6 bases respectively, with 13 bases between them. Germline V gene lookup returns CDR1 DFQATT and CDR2 SNEGSKA (reference sequence). The length of the CDR3 is 13 residues. DNA of the CDR3: TGCAGTGCTAGTGGGCAACATGTGGATACGCAGTATTTT. It is translated as CSASGQHVDTQYF.

This clone has a handful of counts. The chain carries TRBV21-1 and TRBJ1-2; the table gives TRBD1 as D, unverified against the DNA. TRBV21-1 represents a pseudogene. The CDR3 spans 13 residues. CDR3 protein: CASSRRGRDGYTF. CDR3 DNA sequence: TGTGCCAGCAGCAGAAGGGGAAGGGATGGCTACACCTTC.

The rearrangement links TRBV5-5 to TRBJ1-3, with TRBD1 matching 7 bases. CDR3 length equals 15 residues. V lost 2 bases to trimming and J lost 0 bases; unmatched junction nucleotides: 2. Germline V gives CDR1 SGHKS, CDR2 YYEKEE (reference sequence). In DNA, the CDR3 is TGTGCCAGCAGCTTCCGGACAGGCTCTGGAAACACCATATATTTT. Translating it yields CASSFRTGSGNTIYF.

V and J are TRBV7-9 and TRBJ2-7, with 9 bases identical to TRBD1. V lost 5 bases, J lost 5 bases, and 7 bases stayed unmatched. Per germline, CDR1 SEHNR and CDR2 FQNEAQ (reference sequence). The CDR3 loop spans 14 amino acids. The CDR3 coding sequence is TGTGCCAGCAGCCACAGGGGGCTGAGGGACGAGCAGTACTTC. This translates into CASSHRGLRDEQYF.

This clone was recorded only once. The CDR3 nucleotides are TGTGCCAGTAGTATATCCTCCCTGACAGGGGGCTATCAGCCCCAGCATTTT. It encodes CASSISSLTGGYQPQHF. J is TRBJ1-5 and V is TRBV19, with 10 nucleotides matching TRBD1. The V gene end was trimmed by 2 bases and the J gene end by 5 bases; junction bases not matched to a gene: 9. Germline loops: CDR1 LNHDA, CDR2 SQIVND (reference sequence). The CDR3 loop spans 17 amino acids.

The chain recombines TRBV9 with TRBJ1-2, with D unclear. CDR3 length: 14 residues. The ends were cut back, 4 bases at V and 4 bases at J, with 14 bases in the middle. Germline V gene data show CDR1 as SGDLS and CDR2 as YYNGEE. The CDR3 DNA follows: TGTGCCAGCAGCCCAGACACTCCCGGCTATGGCTACACCTTC. This sequence encodes CASSPDTPGYGYTF.

The chain couples TRBV5-1 to TRBJ1-2, with D unclear. V was clipped by 9 bases and J by 4 bases, with 19 bases between them. Germline lookup yields CDR1 SGHRS and CDR2 YFSETQ. The CDR3 runs to 14 residues. The CDR3 sequence: CATSIEGMGYGYTF. The CDR3 nucleotides are TGCGCCACCTCTATCGAGGGTATGGGCTATGGCTACACCTTC. Looking up the rest from reference TRBV5-1 and TRBJ1-2 gives the full variable domain: KAGVTQTPRYLIKTRGQQVTLSCSPISGHRSVSWYQQTPGQGLQFLFEYFSETQRNKGNFPGRFSGRQFSNSRSEMNVSTLELGDSALYLCATSIEGMGYGYTFGSGTRLTVV.

For the CDR3, the DNA is TGTGCCACCAGCAGACGACAGGGTGAAGGTCAGCCCCAGCATTTT. Protein: CATSRRQGEGQPQHF. The chain links TRBV15 to TRBJ1-5; 7 nucleotides match TRBD1. After removal of 2 bases from V and 6 bases from J, the junction contained 7 bases not matched to a gene. Germline values: CDR1 LNHNV, CDR2 YYDKDF (reference sequence). The CDR3 runs to 15 residues.